These 18 T cell receptor beta chains came from one sample sequenced in a study of naive and memory T cell subsets. For blood and skin samples, reverse transcription used TCR alpha and beta constant primers. MiXCR was run by TCRdb on the 5' RACE reads, yielding one entry per CDR3 protein. The table shows over 20,000 distinct CDR3 sequences, with roughly 25% occurring only once. Whole-blood samples were approximately 2.6 ml of peripheral blood from healthy adult volunteers. These receptors all stem from a female donor in good health.

This CDR3 is CSVELPGLVSTDTQYF. As DNA, the CDR3 is TGCAGCGTTGAGCTACCGGGACTAGTGAGCACAGATACGCAGTATTTT. This sequence joins TRBV29-1 and TRBJ2-3, with 8 bases lining up with TRBD2. The germline V gene encodes CDR1 SQVTM and CDR2 ANQGSEA. The CDR3 length is 16 residues. The V gene end was trimmed by 3 bases and the J gene end by 0 bases; junction bases not matched to a gene: 8.

In this sample, this clonotype turned up a few times. A clone one base away is much larger, so this may be a read error. The chain joins TRBV10-3 to TRBJ1-2; D not certain. The CDR3 has 13 amino acids. CDR1 and CDR2 (germline): ENHRY, SYGVKD. CDR3 nucleotides: TGTGCCATCAGTGGGCAGACTAACTATGGCGACACCTTC. Translation: CAISGQTNYGDTF.

This clonotype was seen only a few times. The chain recombines TRBV20-1 with TRBJ2-3, with D tentatively TRBD2 (6 bases). CDR1 and CDR2 (germline): DFQATT, SNEGSKA (reference sequence). This CDR3 has 14 residues. Trimming cost V 6 bases and J 5 bases, with 18 bases left between them. DNA of the CDR3: TGCAGTGCCCCGGGACTTTTGGGGGAAGATACGCAGTATTTT. It encodes CSAPGLLGEDTQYF.

The chain joins TRBV20-1 to TRBJ2-7; no reliable D call. V was cut by 3 bases and J by 7 bases, with 13 bases left in between. The germline V gene has CDR1 DFQATT and CDR2 SNEGSKA (reference sequence). The CDR3 has 12 residues. CDR3 DNA sequence: TGCAGTGCTAGTAGAAGCCCTCGAGAGCAGTACTTC. Amino acids: CSASRSPREQYF.

The table lists this clonotype with a few counts. The V gene is TRBV10-3, the J gene TRBJ2-7, with TRBD2 matching 9 bases. CDR1 and CDR2 (germline): ENHRY, SYGVKD. The CDR3 runs 15 residues. After removal of 10 bases from V and 3 bases from J, the junction contained 13 bases not matched to a gene. CDR3 DNA: TGTGCCACCGCAACGTGGCTAGCGGGGCTCTACGAGCAGTACTTC. Residues: CATATWLAGLYEQYF.

This chain joins TRBV10-3 and TRBJ2-3, with D possibly TRBD1 on 5 matching bases. The germline V gene has CDR1 ENHRY and CDR2 SYGVKD. The CDR3 totals 14 residues. Trimming shortened V by 9 bases and J by 1 base, and 14 bases separated the two germline ends. The CDR3 reads CAISPQQGTDTQYF. Written as DNA, the CDR3 is TGTGCCATATCCCCCCAACAGGGCACAGATACGCAGTATTTT.

The rearrangement joins TRBV29-1 to TRBJ2-7; D gene unclear. CDR3 length equals 12 residues. V was trimmed by 6 bases and J by 5 bases, leaving 14 bases between them. Germline CDR1 is SQVTM and CDR2 is ANQGSEA. The CDR3 bases are TGCAGCGTCGCTCTAGTCGACAACGAGCAGTACTTC. This codes for CSVALVDNEQYF.

The rearrangement links TRBV7-2 to TRBJ2-3; D not certain. Germline CDR1 reads SGHTA; CDR2 reads FQGNSA. V was trimmed by 1 base and J by 1 base, leaving 12 bases between them. The CDR3 is made up of 16 amino acids. The CDR3 DNA is TGTGCCAGCAGCTTAGGGTGGGGTCGGGGCACAGATACGCAGTATTTT. Encoded protein: CASSLGWGRGTDTQYF.

The V call is TRBV10-3, the J call TRBJ2-7; D unclear. Germline CDR1 reads ENHRY; CDR2 reads SYGVKD. The CDR3 is 12 amino acids. Trimming removed 2 bases at V and 2 bases at J, with 4 bases between. The CDR3 DNA sequence: TGTGCCATCAGTGAGACAACCTACGAGCAGTACTTC. This gives the protein CAISETTYEQYF.

The chain has TRBV9 and TRBJ2-7; D is ambiguous. Looked up from germline, CDR1 is SGDLS and CDR2 is YYNGEE. Trimming took 0 bases from V and 1 from J, leaving 8 bases between them. This CDR3 has 14 amino acids. The CDR3 DNA sequence: TGTGCCAGCAGCGTAGCCCCGGATTCCTACGAGCAGTACTTC. Translation gives CASSVAPDSYEQYF.

Ten or more counts support this clonotype. CDR3 loop: CASTQGVSKNIQYF. DNA of the CDR3: TGTGCCAGCACCCAGGGTGTCTCCAAAAACATTCAGTACTTC. The rearrangement links TRBV28 to TRBJ2-4, with D tentatively TRBD1 (5 bases). This CDR3 is 14 amino acids long. Trimming stripped 7 bases from V and 2 bases from J, with 12 bases between. Germline lookup yields CDR1 MDHEN and CDR2 SYDVKM.

This clonotype is medium-sized in the sample. This chain joins TRBV12-5 and TRBJ1-2, with a tentative D call TRBD1 (6 bases). The CDR3 totals 14 residues. The V gene's germline CDR1 is LGHNT and CDR2 FRNRAP. V was trimmed by 5 bases and J by 4 bases, leaving 14 bases between them. This CDR3 reads CASGPTGLLYGYTF. CDR3 bases: TGTGCTAGTGGTCCCACAGGGCTTCTCTATGGCTACACCTTC.

This clonotype ranks as medium-sized (0.01 to 0.1%). The gene calls are TRBV6-6 and TRBJ2-1; TRBD1 is a possible D gene (6 bases). The CDR3 has 15 amino acids. Germline V CDR1 and CDR2: MNHNY, SVGAGI (reference sequence). Deletions cut 6 bases from V and 4 bases from J, with 16 bases between. The CDR3 region has the DNA TGTGCCAGCAGCGCCCGGACAGCGAATTACAATGAGCAGTTCTTC. Protein product: CASSARTANYNEQFF.

In this sample, this clonotype turned up many times. The chain recombines TRBV20-1 with TRBJ2-3; 11 nucleotides align to TRBD2. CDR1 and CDR2 from the germline V gene are DFQATT and SNEGSKA (reference sequence). The length of the CDR3 is 16 residues. The CDR3: CRGTSGSTSHTDTQYF. CDR3 coding DNA: TGCAGGGGTACTAGCGGGAGTACCTCTCACACAGATACGCAGTATTTT.

This clonotype was observed a few times. The chain joins TRBV6-5 to TRBJ2-7; weak D call: TRBD1 (5 bases). This CDR3 comprises 13 residues. The V end was cut by 2 bases, the J end by 7 bases, with 12 bases between. From germline, CDR1 is MNHEY and CDR2 SVGAGI. This CDR3 reads CASSYGAGREQYF. Written as DNA, the CDR3 is TGTGCCAGCAGTTACGGGGCCGGTCGGGAGCAGTACTTC.

This clonotype was found many times. The chain couples TRBV6-4 to TRBJ2-2; TRBD2 matches 7 bases. Trimming at V came to 5 bases and at J to 0 bases, leaving 6 bases not matched to a gene. The CDR3 extends over 16 amino acids. Germline loops: CDR1 MRHNA, CDR2 SNTAGT. The CDR3 nucleotides read TGTGCCAGCAGTCCCTTAGCGGGCGCGAACACCGGGGAGCTGTTTTTT. This translates into CASSPLAGANTGELFF.

V usage is TRBV29-1 and J usage is TRBJ2-4, with 15 bases identical to TRBD2. This CDR3 spans 14 amino acids. Germline V gene sequence: CDR1 SQVTM, CDR2 ANQGSEA. V lost 7 bases and J lost 5; bases outside the gene matches: 3. The CDR3 DNA reads as TGCAGCGGGGGACTAGCGGGAGGCGAAAACATTCAGTACTTC. Protein: CSGGLAGGENIQYF.

This clonotype was observed at least ten times. The chain has TRBV29-1 and TRBJ2-1; the match to TRBD2 covers 8 bases. Germline V gene data show CDR1 as SQVTM and CDR2 as ANQGSEA. The CDR3 loop spans 15 amino acids. V trimming: 5 bases; J trimming: 5 bases; junction bases outside the gene matches: 11. Here the CDR3 reads CSVYSGTSGNNEQFF. The CDR3, as DNA: TGCAGCGTTTATAGCGGGACGTCCGGGAACAATGAGCAGTTCTTC.